This is a list of T cell receptor beta chains from one sample in a study of blood T cell repertoires in COVID-19. Sequencing used immunoSEQ multiplex PCR; TCRdb keeps in-frame clones, though not all of them. Among approximately 200,000 clones listed, around 80% were seen once. The sample was peripheral blood. The receptors shown here come from a woman at least 80 years old with acute or convalescent COVID-19. The CDR3 runs from the conserved cysteine through the conserved F or W. Fields, in order: J gene, V gene, clone size, D gene, CDR3 DNA, CDR3 protein. The D gene is left open where the match is weak. The size of a clone is reported for some rows only, either as once, few or many, or as a class for expanded clones.

TRBJ2-7,TRBV4-1,NA,NA,TGCGCCAGCAGCCAAGAGGTGAGCGAGCAGTACTTC,CASSQEVSEQYF
TRBJ2-1,TRBV5-4,once,TRBD2,TGTGCCAGCAGTATGACTAGCGGGGTATACAATGAGCAGTTCTTC,CASSMTSGVYNEQFF
TRBJ1-6,TRBV28,NA,TRBD1,TGTGCCAGCAGTCTTAGACAGGGAAGTAATTCACCCCTCCACTTT,CASSLRQGSNSPLHF
TRBJ2-3,TRBV10-3,NA,TRBD2,TGTGCCATCAGCGAGGATAGCGGGGGGTCAGATACGCAGTATTTT,CAISEDSGGSDTQYF
TRBJ2-1,TRBV9,NA,NA,TGTGCCAGCAGCCCAGGACTGGTCCTCTCCAACAATGAGCAGTTCTTC,CASSPGLVLSNNEQFF
TRBJ2-1,TRBV24-1,NA,TRBD1,TGTGCCACCAGTGATTCTCAGGGGGCGAGCTCCTACAATGAGCAGTTCTTC,CATSDSQGASSYNEQFF
TRBJ2-7,TRBV9,NA,TRBD2,TGTGCCAGCAGCGTAGGGACGGCGACTAGCGGGTACTCCTACGAGCAGTACTTC,CASSVGTATSGYSYEQYF
TRBJ1-3,TRBV19,NA,NA,TGTGCCAGTAGTACGGGGGCTGGAAACACCATATATTTT,CASSTGAGNTIYF
TRBJ2-1,TRBV3-1/TRBV3-2,NA,TRBD2,TGTGCCAGCAGCCAACCCAGACTAGCGGGAGGCCACAATGAGCAGTTCTTC,CASSQPRLAGGHNEQFF
TRBJ2-3,TRBV19,once,NA,TGTGCCAGTAGTATGTACAGGACAGACGGGACAGATACGCAGTATTTT,CASSMYRTDGTDTQYF
TRBJ2-5,TRBV30,NA,TRBD2,TGTGCCTGGAGTGGGCTAGCGGGGGCCGAGACCCAGTACTTC,CAWSGLAGAETQYF
TRBJ1-5,TRBV2,NA,NA,TGTGCCAGCAGGGGGGGAGGGGGTCAGCCCCAGCATTTT,CASRGGGGQPQHF
TRBJ2-2,TRBV24-1,NA,NA,TGTGCCACCAGTTTCTCTTCGACCGGGGAGCTGTTTTTT,CATSFSSTGELFF
TRBJ2-5,TRBV3-1/TRBV3-2,NA,TRBD2,TGTGCCAGCAGCCAAGATGTTGCGGGGGGCCGCCAAGAGACCCAGTACTTC,CASSQDVAGGRQETQYF
TRBJ2-3,TRBV5-1,NA,TRBD2,TGCGCCAGCAGCCACACTAGCGGGGGGGCCGGGGATACGCAGTATTTT,CASSHTSGGAGDTQYF
TRBJ1-1,TRBV6-5,NA,TRBD1,TGTGCCAGCATTAAGACAGGGGGCGCTGAAGCTTTCTTT,CASIKTGGAEAFF
TRBJ1-3,TRBV19,NA,NA,TGTGCCGGGGGGGGCGCTGGAAACACCATATATTTT,CAGGGAGNTIYF
TRBJ2-7,TRBV23-1,NA,TRBD1,TGCGCCAGCAGTCAACTCAAGACAGGGAGTGCCTACGAGCAGTACTTC,CASSQLKTGSAYEQYF
TRBJ2-1,TRBV5-4,NA,TRBD1,TGTGCCAGCCGACTTGGGACAGCTTCCTACAATGAGCAGTTCTTC,CASRLGTASYNEQFF
TRBJ2-5,TRBV5-1,NA,TRBD2,TGCGCCAGCAGCTCCCGGTGGACTAGCGGGGCTCAAGAGACCCAGTACTTC,CASSSRWTSGAQETQYF
TRBJ2-7,TRBV19,NA,NA,TGTGCCAGTCGGCCCCTCGGGGGCTCCTACGAGCAGTACTTC,CASRPLGGSYEQYF
TRBJ2-5,TRBV3-1/TRBV3-2,NA,NA,TGTGCCAGCAGCCAAGGGGACTGGAACCAAGAGACCCAGTACTTC,CASSQGDWNQETQYF
TRBJ1-2,TRBV30,NA,NA,TGTGCCTGGAGAGACGAGGGCGGTAGGAGTCCTAACTATGGCTACACCTTC,CAWRDEGGRSPNYGYTF
TRBJ1-1,TRBV19,once,NA,TGTGCCAGTAGTATGACAGAGAACACTGAAGCTTTCTTT,CASSMTENTEAFF
TRBJ1-5,TRBV28,NA,NA,TGTGCCAGCAGGAAAGAGCTTCCTATAAGCAATCAGCCCCAGCATTTT,CASRKELPISNQPQHF
TRBJ1-5,TRBV29-1,NA,NA,TGCAGCGTTGGACGCGACAGGTTAGGGCCCCAGCATTTT,CSVGRDRLGPQHF
TRBJ2-3,TRBV10-1,NA,TRBD1,TGCGCCAGCAGTGAGTCGACAGGGAGCACAGATACGCAGTATTTT,CASSESTGSTDTQYF
TRBJ2-5,TRBV19,NA,NA,TGTGCCAGTAGTATTAAGGACAGATACCAAGAGACCCAGTACTTC,CASSIKDRYQETQYF
TRBJ2-5,TRBV29-1,NA,TRBD2,TGCAGCGTCTCTAAGGGGCTAGCGGGGATGGGGGAGACCCAGTACTTC,CSVSKGLAGMGETQYF
TRBJ1-2,TRBV3-1/TRBV3-2,NA,TRBD1,TGTGCCAGCAGCGTAGAGTTGACAGGGACTGGCTACACCTTC,CASSVELTGTGYTF
TRBJ2-3,TRBV7-9,NA,TRBD1,TGTGCCAGCAGCTTCGACAGGGGTAGGCAGTATTTT,CASSFDRGRQYF
TRBJ1-2,TRBV6-5,NA,TRBD1,TGTGCCAGCGACAGCAGGGGGCGCGAAAACTATGGCTACACCTTC,CASDSRGRENYGYTF
TRBJ1-6,TRBV30,NA,NA,TGTGCCTGGAGTGTAGTAGCGGAAGGCTCACCCCTCCACTTT,CAWSVVAEGSPLHF
TRBJ1-1,TRBV1,NA,NA,TGCACCAGCGCCCCAAAGGGAGGACTGAACACTGAAGCTTTCTTT,CTSAPKGGLNTEAFF
TRBJ2-7,TRBV19,NA,NA,TGTGCCAGTAGTAGCGAGTACGAGCAGTACTTC,CASSSEYEQYF
TRBJ1-1,TRBV25-1,NA,TRBD1,TGTGCCAGCAGCCAGACAGGGGGCACTGAAGCTTTCTTT,CASSQTGGTEAFF
TRBJ1-2,TRBV19,NA,TRBD1,TGTGCCAGTAGTATGGGCCCGAACTTTCACAGGGGACCCAACTATGGCTACACCTTC,CASSMGPNFHRGPNYGYTF
TRBJ1-5,TRBV19,NA,NA,TGTGCCAGTAGTGTCACCGTACAGGCATATAGCAATCAGCCCCAGCATTTT,CASSVTVQAYSNQPQHF
TRBJ1-5,TRBV19,NA,NA,TGTGCCAGTAGTATAGAAGGGACATCTTCGGGCAATCAGCCCCAGCATTTT,CASSIEGTSSGNQPQHF
TRBJ1-4,TRBV9,NA,NA,TGTGCCAGCAGCGACCCGACAGGCGGTGAAAAACTGTTTTTT,CASSDPTGGEKLFF
TRBJ2-2,TRBV7-8,few,TRBD1,TGTGCCAGCAGCGTGGGACAGCCCAACACCGGGGAGCTGTTTTTT,CASSVGQPNTGELFF
TRBJ2-1,TRBV9,NA,NA,TGTGCCAGCAGCCGCATCGGGGTGAACAATGAGCAGTTCTTC,CASSRIGVNNEQFF
TRBJ1-5,TRBV29-1,NA,NA,TGCAGCGTTGAAGTGTTTGGTGAGAGCAATCAGCCCCAGCATTTT,CSVEVFGESNQPQHF
TRBJ2-3,TRBV5-1,NA,NA,TGCGCCAGCAGCCGGCTAGGAAGCACAGATACGCAGTATTTT,CASSRLGSTDTQYF
TRBJ2-2,TRBV9,NA,NA,TGTGCCAGCAGCAAAAACAGGGGAGGCACCGGGGAGCTGTTTTTT,CASSKNRGGTGELFF
TRBJ2-3,TRBV6-1,NA,TRBD2,TGTGCCAGCAGTGACGTTTGGGGGGGTAGCACAGATACGCAGTATTTT,CASSDVWGGSTDTQYF
TRBJ2-2,TRBV9,NA,TRBD2,TGTGCCAGCAGCTTTCTAGCGGGAGGTGACACCGGGGAGCTGTTTTTT,CASSFLAGGDTGELFF
TRBJ2-7,TRBV2,NA,TRBD2,TGTGCCAGCAGTCCTTCTAGCGGGAGGTTCAACGAGCAGTACTTC,CASSPSSGRFNEQYF
TRBJ2-5,TRBV10-3,NA,TRBD2,TGTGCCATCGGTGAACTCCGGGCACTAGCGCAAGAGACCCAGTACTTC,CAIGELRALAQETQYF
TRBJ2-5,TRBV19,NA,NA,TGTGCCAGTAGTATAGGAGCTGGGACCCAGTACTTC,CASSIGAGTQYF
TRBJ2-5,TRBV2,NA,TRBD1,TGTGCCACGGAGGCGGCAGGGGGTTTCCAAGAGACCCAGTACTTC,CATEAAGGFQETQYF
TRBJ2-5,TRBV5-1,NA,TRBD1,TGCGCCAGCAGCTTGGCCATGACAGGGGGCAAGGAGACCCAGTACTTC,CASSLAMTGGKETQYF
TRBJ1-2,TRBV2,NA,NA,TGTGCCAGCAGTGAAGAGCAGGGCTCGGGCTATGGCTACACCTTC,CASSEEQGSGYGYTF
TRBJ2-2,TRBV6-5,NA,NA,TGTGCCAGCAAGGGGTATGGGGACACCGGGGAGCTGTTTTTT,CASKGYGDTGELFF
TRBJ1-5,TRBV7-2,NA,TRBD1,TGTGCCAGCAGCCTAGACAGGGGGCCTAATGAGCCCCAGCATTTT,CASSLDRGPNEPQHF
TRBJ1-5,TRBV21-1,NA,NA,TGTGCCAGTCCTCAAAGGTACAGGCCCCAGCATTTT,CASPQRYRPQHF
TRBJ2-2,TRBV11-2,NA,NA,TGTGCCAGCAGCTTAGTGTCTAGCGTGAACACCGGGGAGCTGTTTTTT,CASSLVSSVNTGELFF
TRBJ2-7,TRBV19,NA,NA,TGTGCCAGTAGTAAACAGGGCGGTGGCGAGCAGTACTTC,CASSKQGGGEQYF
TRBJ2-7,TRBV3-1/TRBV3-2,NA,TRBD1,TGTGCCAGCAGCCCTGAAGACAGGGTGGCCCACGAGCAGTACTTC,CASSPEDRVAHEQYF